This T cell receptor beta chain comes out of a study of T cells in Graves' hyperthyroidism and ophthalmopathy. On the study more broadly: At initial diagnosis, before any treatment had begun, peripheral blood was obtained.

Germline CDR1 and CDR2: MNHNS and SASEGT. The CDR3 runs 14 residues. V lost 6 bases and J 0 bases, leaving 12 bases between the germline ends. This clonotype has ten or more counts. Absence of ophthalmopathy progression within 18 months defined stable Graves' hyperthyroidism. Newly diagnosed patients aged 18 to 65 had hyperthyroidism of under 2 months' duration. Based on clinical symptoms, serum thyroxine and TRAb, thyroid ultrasound and orbital computed tomography, diagnoses were reached. Amplified TCR beta CDR3 regions derived from RNA transcripts. HTBI primers drove first-round RT-PCR of the TCR CDR3. TCRdb passed the multiplex PCR reads through MiXCR, listing each CDR3 protein once. The sample has roughly 290,000 distinct CDR3 sequences; roughly an eighth are singletons.

Sequencing used blood. The TCR comes from a woman in her thirties or forties with Graves' hyperthyroidism. The V call is TRBV6-1, the J call TRBJ2-7, with D hard to call. CDR3 DNA sequence: TGTGCCAGCAGAGTGACCCACTCCTCCTACGAGCAGTACTTC. Amino acids: CASRVTHSSYEQYF.